Described below is a single TCR beta chain sequence and its context. This clonotype was seen repeatedly, ten times or more. The target of this receptor is not known. No clone much larger than this one lies a single base away; base qualities are absent. The CDR3 has 15 amino acids, counting the end cysteine and phenylalanine. CDR3 DNA only is kept here, 45 bases in frame from base 1. The V end loses 4 bases and the J end loses 3 bases, and a stretch of 18 bases separates them. Based on the germline V gene (reference sequence), the CDR1 and CDR2 sequences are DFQATT and SNEGSKA. The data are from a study of spatial heterogeneity in lung cancer (dated by TCRdb to between 2018 and 2021). As for the study more broadly: Samples were obtained from 72 patients with early-stage, untreated non-small cell lung cancer from the lung TRACERx cohort. Follow-up PBMC samples were sequenced whenever available, with a median time to follow-up of about 2 years after resection. Beta-chain transcripts were consistently detected in greater numbers than alpha-chain transcripts, which likely reflected higher beta-chain transcript abundance. In the raw uncorrected reads, each unique combination of TCR and UMI appeared on average more than ten times. In non-small cell lung cancer, the study made a quantitative comparison of TCR alpha and beta repertoires among multiple tumor regions, matched nontumor lung and blood. Nonsynonymous mutation counts, determined by whole-exome sequencing of tumor tissue, were related to features of the TCR repertoire. At surgery, roughly 220 tumor regions, approximately 64 matched nontumor lung samples and fewer than 60 PBMC samples were TCR-sequenced for both alpha and beta chains. What the study reported, not specific to this receptor: Confirming at a functional level the hypothesis that regional TCRs recognize regional mutations was considered to require additional single-cell paired TCR alpha and beta sequencing. Comparisons of baseline and follow-up blood repertoires included only around 13 patients. Ubiquitous expanded tumor TCRs were found in blood more often at tumor resection than at routine follow-up.

According to the study, the label for this sample's time point signals: blood at routine non-recurrence follow-up after resection. Whole RNA extracted from tumor and nontumor lung tissue, or from cryopreserved PBMC samples, was used for TCR sequencing without cell sorting. Only patients with enough RNA available from two or more tumor regions were chosen for TCR sequencing. Libraries came from 5' RACE. Sequencing relied on a NextSeq 500. To allow correction of PCR and sequencing errors, the TCR library protocol tagged every TCR cDNA molecule with a unique molecular identifier. On the authors' methods: TCR identification, UMI-based error correction and CDR3 extraction were all carried out with Decombinator tools. TCRs above a frequency of 2 per 1,000, corresponding to the top 1% of the tumor frequency distribution, were defined as expanded. Rényi diversity was computed with the R vegan package after subsampling each repertoire 100 times to 5,000 TCRs. To build CDR3 similarity networks, amino acid triplet string-kernel similarity was used, and CDR3s were connected when their pairwise similarity was above 0.82. TCRdb reprocessed the public reads (quality trimming at Q25 with fastp, clone calling with MiXCR) and kept in-frame beta chains. Rows are combined by CDR3 protein, so each entry shows the most common genes and DNA. TCRdb assigned the V and J calls; the authors' analysis was not used. The sample includes about 43,000 distinct CDR3 sequences, with under 25% observed a single time. Approximately 7.2% of the sample lies in the top ten.

The sequence joins TRBV20-1 to TRBJ2-5; the D gene assignment is ambiguous. The origin of this receptor is a female donor with early-stage non-small cell lung cancer. Specimen: PBMCs, collected at follow-up. The nucleotides are TGCAGTGCTAATGTTGCAGGAATGGGTAAAGAGACCCAGTACTTC. This yields the protein CSANVAGMGKETQYF.